These 17 T cell receptor beta chains originate from one sample sequenced in a study of cytomegalovirus exposure and HLA in healthy donors. Vbeta (60) and Jbeta (13) primers were used in the PCR. This table comes from immunoSEQ multiplex PCR, and its TCRdb copy is limited to in-frame clones, with some not included. The repertoire holds some 190,000 clones, with about 85% as singletons. The specimen was PBMCs. The receptors shown here come from a boy between 2 and 10 years old in good health and CMV-seronegative.

The chain joins TRBV28 to TRBJ2-7; 9 nucleotides align to TRBD1. Losses at the gene ends were 3 bases for V and 2 bases for J; bases not matched to a gene: 2. Germline V gene lookup returns CDR1 MDHEN and CDR2 SYDVKM. The CDR3 has 14 amino acids. CDR3 in amino acids: CASSLTGGTYEQYV. As DNA, the CDR3 is TGTGCCAGCAGTTTGACAGGGGGAACCTACGAGCAGTACGTC.

The table lists this clone with a few counts. The chain is built from TRBV7-2 and TRBJ1-1; a possible D gene is TRBD1 (5 bases). The CDR3 runs to 17 residues. V gave up 0 bases and J gave up 1 base, with 15 bases separating them. From germline, CDR1 is SGHTA and CDR2 FQGNSA. CDR3 sequence: CASSLALRASPNTEAFF. In DNA form, the CDR3 reads TGTGCCAGCAGCTTAGCTCTCAGGGCGTCCCCGAACACTGAAGCTTTCTTT.

The chain couples TRBV7-7 to TRBJ2-3; TRBD1 matches 7 bases. The trim removed 5 bases at V and 4 bases at J, leaving 6 bases unmatched. Germline CDR1 is SSHAT and CDR2 is FNYEAQ (reference sequence). The CDR3 runs to 14 residues. Written as DNA, the CDR3 is TGTGCCAGCAGCCCGGACAGGATATCAGATACGCAGTATTTT. It is translated as CASSPDRISDTQYF.

V and J are TRBV7-2 and TRBJ2-1; 7 nucleotides match TRBD2. V lost 1 base and J lost 10; bases outside the gene matches: 19. The CDR3 is 18 residues long. Germline lookup yields CDR1 SGHTA and CDR2 FQGNSA. For the CDR3, the DNA is TGTGCCAGCAGCTTAGACCCCCAACCTTTACTGAGGGAGGGCGAGCAGTTCTTC. It encodes CASSLDPQPLLREGEQFF.

As DNA, the CDR3 is TGTGCCACCAGCAGGGACAGGGGTGAATGGTCTGGGGCCAACGTCCTGACTTTC. Protein product: CATSRDRGEWSGANVLTF. This chain connects TRBV15 to TRBJ2-6; 9 bases line up with TRBD1. V gave up 3 bases and J gave up 1 base; unmatched junction bases: 7. From germline, CDR1 is LNHNV and CDR2 YYDKDF (reference sequence). The CDR3 contains 18 residues.

This chain links TRBV7-9 with TRBJ2-5; 9 bases match TRBD1. The ends lost 4 bases at V and 1 base at J; junction bases unmatched: 1. This CDR3 has 14 residues. Germline CDR1 SEHNR, CDR2 FQNEAQ (reference sequence). The CDR3 loop is CASSSGQGQETQYF. CDR3 coding DNA: TGTGCCAGCAGCTCGGGACAGGGCCAAGAGACCCAGTACTTC.

V and J are TRBV7-7 and TRBJ2-7; the D gene is possibly TRBD1 (6 bases). The germline CDR1 and CDR2 sequences are SSHAT and FNYEAQ (reference sequence). The CDR3 sequence is 16 residues long. Deletions cut 2 bases from V and 3 bases from J, with 17 bases between. DNA of the CDR3: TGTGCCAGCAGCTTAAGAGGAAGAGGACAGAACTACGAGCAGTACGTC. It specifies CASSLRGRGQNYEQYV.

This chain uses TRBV7-3 with TRBJ2-1; D is possibly TRBD2 (5 bases). Trimming stripped 3 bases from V and 1 base from J, with 19 bases between. The CDR3 loop spans 18 amino acids. CDR1 and CDR2 (germline): SGHTA, FQGTGA. As DNA, the CDR3 is TGTGCCAGCAGCTTCCTCGAACTAGTTTCCCAATCCTACAATGAGCAGTTCTTC. Amino acid sequence: CASSFLELVSQSYNEQFF. Full variable domain (outside the CDR3, taken from reference TRBV7-3 and TRBJ2-1): GAGVSQTPSNKVTEKGKYVELRCDPISGHTALYWYRQSLGQGPEFLIYFQGTGAADDSGLPNDRFFAVRPEGSVSTLKIQRTERGDSAVYLCASSFLELVSQSYNEQFFGPGTRLTVL.

Turning to this clone: An end of the junction does not agree with germline; a read error may underlie this. The same CDR3 arises from other DNA sequences in this sample as well. This chain links TRBV2 with TRBJ2-1, with D uncertain. The CDR3 loop spans 13 amino acids. Germline assignment: CDR1 SNHLY and CDR2 FYNNEI. As DNA, the CDR3 is TGTGCCAGCAAAAAGGAGCGAAACAATGAACAGTTCTTC. It specifies CASKKERNNEQFF. Full variable domain (remainder filled in from reference TRBV2 and TRBJ2-1): EPEVTQTPSHQVTQMGQEVILRCVPISNHLYFYWYRQILGQKVEFLVSFYNNEISEKSEIFDDQFSVERPDGSNFTLKIRSTKLEDSAMYFCASKKERNNEQFFGPGTRLTVL.

The chain combines TRBV2 with TRBJ1-5, with 8 bases identical to TRBD1. From germline, CDR1 is SNHLY and CDR2 FYNNEI. CDR3 size: 14 residues. The junction had 4 bases not matched to a gene; V was cut back by 7 bases and J by 2 bases. The CDR3 region has the DNA TGTGCCAGCACTATGGGACAGGGCAATCAGCCCCAGCATTTT. It encodes CASTMGQGNQPQHF.

The chain uses TRBV7-8 and TRBJ1-1; D ambiguous. CDR3 length: 16 amino acids. The V end was cut by 0 bases, the J end by 0 bases, with 11 bases between. Germline V lookup: CDR1 SGHVS, CDR2 FQNEAQ. The CDR3 is CASSLAMNTLNTEAFF. For the CDR3, the DNA is TGTGCCAGCAGCTTAGCGATGAACACCTTGAACACTGAAGCTTTCTTT. Complete variable domain (other parts from reference TRBV7-8 and TRBJ1-1): GAGVSQSPRYKVAKRGQDVALRCDPISGHVSLFWYQQALGQGPEFLTYFQNEAQLDKSGLPSDRFFAERPEGSVSTLKIQRTQQEDSAVYLCASSLAMNTLNTEAFFGQGTRLTVV.

This chain joins TRBV7-2 and TRBJ1-4; D is perhaps TRBD1 (5 bases). V lost 6 bases and J lost 4, with 15 bases in between. The CDR3 has 15 amino acids. Per germline, CDR1 SGHTA and CDR2 FQGNSA. The CDR3 reads CASSRWGELNEKLFF. In DNA form, the CDR3 reads TGTGCCAGCAGTCGGTGGGGGGAACTTAATGAAAAACTGTTTTTT.

The chain joins TRBV11-2 to TRBJ2-5; D possibly corresponds to TRBD2 (6 bases). Germline assignment: CDR1 SGHAT and CDR2 FQNNGV. V was cut by 3 bases and J by 5 bases, with 10 bases left in between. The CDR3 is made up of 13 amino acids. The CDR3 DNA follows: TGTGCCAGCAGCTTCAGGGCGGGGGAGACCCAGTACTTC. Residues: CASSFRAGETQYF.

This chain links TRBV4-2 with TRBJ2-1, with 10 positions matching TRBD2. The CDR3 runs to 15 residues. Germline CDR1 is LGHNA and CDR2 is YNFKEQ. With V trimmed by 4 bases and J by 3 bases, 3 bases remained unmatched. In DNA, the CDR3 is TGTGCCAGCAGCCTTAGCGGGGGGTTCTACAATGAGCAGTTCTTC. Protein sequence: CASSLSGGFYNEQFF.

The chain carries TRBV10-2 and TRBJ2-1; 10 nucleotides agree with TRBD2. This CDR3 is built from 16 residues. With V trimmed by 6 bases and J by 3 bases, 8 bases remained unmatched. Per the germline V gene, CDR1 is WSHSY and CDR2 is SAAADI. CDR3 region: CASRDPSGGDYNEQFF. The DNA of the CDR3 is TGCGCCAGCAGGGACCCTAGCGGGGGAGACTACAATGAGCAGTTCTTC.

This chain connects TRBV4-1 to TRBJ2-5; no reliable D call. Per germline, CDR1 MGHRA and CDR2 YSYEKL. The CDR3 totals 13 residues. The ends were cut back, 3 bases at V and 5 bases at J, with 10 bases in the middle. Here the CDR3 DNA reads TGCGCCAGCAGCCACGCACTCACCGAGACCCAGTACTTC. It yields the protein CASSHALTETQYF.

This clone was seen once. The chain has TRBV18 and TRBJ2-7; 7 bases fit TRBD1. This CDR3 has 15 residues. Unmatched junction bases numbered 10, after V lost 3 bases and J lost 5 bases. Germline CDR1 KGHSH, CDR2 LQKENI. As DNA, the CDR3 is TGTGCCAGCTCACCCCGAGACAGGGTAGGGGACGAGCAGTACTTC. Amino acid sequence: CASSPRDRVGDEQYF.